The T cell receptor beta chain described here comes from a study of response to subunit inactivated influenza vaccine. The CDR3 is 14 amino acids. The germline V and J ends were trimmed by 4 bases and 7 bases, with 11 bases remaining between them. CDR1 and CDR2 (germline): LGHNA, YSLEER. TCRdb recomputed calls from the RT-PCR reads with MiXCR, one row per CDR3 protein. The sample yields approximately 480,000 distinct CDR3 sequences, about 10% seen once. Sequenced here: PBMCs from blood, sampled 40 to 50 days after vaccination. The chain has TRBV4-3 and TRBJ1-6, with a possible D match to TRBD1 (6 bases). This receptor was obtained from a man aged 50-60 years who received an inactivated influenza vaccine. CDR3 bases: TGCGCCAGCAGCCTACGAGACAGGAATTCACCCCTCCACTTT. Protein: CASSLRDRNSPLHF.